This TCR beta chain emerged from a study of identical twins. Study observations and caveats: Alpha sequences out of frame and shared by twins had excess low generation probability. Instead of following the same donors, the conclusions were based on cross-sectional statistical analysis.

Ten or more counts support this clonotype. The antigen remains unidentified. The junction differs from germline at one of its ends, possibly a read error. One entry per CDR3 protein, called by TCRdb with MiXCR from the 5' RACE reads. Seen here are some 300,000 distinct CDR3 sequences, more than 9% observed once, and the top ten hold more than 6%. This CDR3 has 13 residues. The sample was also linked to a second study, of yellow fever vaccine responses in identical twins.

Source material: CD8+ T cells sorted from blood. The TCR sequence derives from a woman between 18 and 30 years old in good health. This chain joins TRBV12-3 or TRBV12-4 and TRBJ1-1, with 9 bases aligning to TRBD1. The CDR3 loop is CASSWTGDTEAFF. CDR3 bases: TGCGCCAGCAGCTGGACAGGGGATACTGAAGCTTTCTTT.